These 27 T cell receptor beta chains share one sample of origin, sequenced in a study of shared clonotypes between healthy human individuals. Repertoires were generated with immunoSEQ multiplex PCR, while TCRdb's copy carries only in-frame clones and drops some. The sample records 2 million or so clones, 85% to 95% being singletons. The sample consisted of naive CD4+ T cells sorted from blood. Described subset: CD45RA+ positively selected. The receptors derive from a man aged 18 to 29 in good health.

The chain recombines TRBV19 with TRBJ1-6; no firm D call. The V and J ends lost 9 bases and 3 bases respectively, with 6 bases between them. CDR1 is LNHDA and CDR2 is SQIVND in the germline V gene (reference sequence). The CDR3 covers 12 residues. Here the CDR3 reads CASSFYNSPLHF. CDR3 in DNA: TGTGCCAGCAGTTTCTATAATTCACCCCTCCACTTT.

Concerning this clone itself: A single base separates this from a much larger clone, so it may be a read error. Other DNA sequences in this sample translate to the same CDR3. The chain has TRBV7-2 and TRBJ1-5; TRBD1 agrees at 10 bases. The ends lost 3 bases at V and 4 bases at J; junction bases unmatched: 0. Germline-derived CDR1 and CDR2 are SGHTA and FQGNSA. CDR3 size: 14 residues. The CDR3 protein is CASSLGQGNQPQHF. CDR3 sequence (DNA): TGTGCCAGCAGCTTGGGACAGGGGAATCAGCCCCAGCATTTT.

This clone has more than one count but fewer than ten. The same CDR3 can be traced to other DNA sequences in this sample. This chain connects TRBV28 to TRBJ1-5; TRBD1 matches 10 bases. This CDR3 has 15 residues. J was trimmed by 2 bases and V by 5 bases; bases with no gene match: 3. Germline loops: CDR1 MDHEN, CDR2 SYDVKM. The chain's CDR3 is CASSPGTGGNQPQHF. CDR3 nucleotides: TGTGCCAGCAGTCCCGGGACAGGGGGCAATCAGCCCCAGCATTTT.

The V and J genes are TRBV30 and TRBJ2-7; 12 nucleotides match TRBD2. The ends lost 3 bases at V and 1 base at J; junction bases unmatched: 10. Per the germline V gene, CDR1 is GTSNPN and CDR2 is SVGIG (reference sequence). The CDR3 is 17 residues long. The CDR3 reads CAWSNFRTSGNSYEQYF. CDR3 coding DNA: TGTGCCTGGAGCAACTTTAGGACTAGCGGGAATTCCTACGAGCAGTACTTC.

The chain carries TRBV18 and TRBJ1-5, with D possibly TRBD1 on 5 matching bases. CDR3 size: 14 residues. Germline lookup yields CDR1 KGHSH and CDR2 LQKENI. The V end lost 5 bases, the J end lost 6 bases, and 14 bases lay between the germline ends. Written as DNA, the CDR3 is TGTGCCAGCTCATCCAGGGTTTCGGGTCAGCCCCAGCATTTT. As protein: CASSSRVSGQPQHF.

The genes are TRBV5-1 and TRBJ1-2; the D gene is possibly TRBD1 (6 bases). The germline gives CDR1 SGHRS, CDR2 YFSETQ. The CDR3 totals 16 residues. Deletions cut 0 bases from V and 6 bases from J, with 18 bases between. The CDR3 DNA reads TGCGCCAGCAGCTTGGCCGCGGCAGGGGTTATAGATGGCTACACCTTC. Protein: CASSLAAAGVIDGYTF.

The chain couples TRBV5-1 to TRBJ2-7, with 8 nucleotides matching TRBD1. Germline trimming cut 4 bases from V and 1 base from J; bases unmatched to any gene: 4. This CDR3 region has 14 residues. CDR1 and CDR2 from the germline V gene are SGHRS and YFSETQ. The CDR3 sequence is CASSAQGASYEQYF. The CDR3 nucleotides are TGCGCCAGCAGCGCTCAGGGGGCATCCTACGAGCAGTACTTC.

There are a few counts of this clone. The rearrangement uses TRBV19 and TRBJ1-6; D unresolved. Germline CDR1 LNHDA, CDR2 SQIVND (reference sequence). This CDR3 is 14 amino acids long. V lost 1 base and J 5 bases, leaving 6 bases between the germline ends. The CDR3 region is CASSIVRNNSPLHF. CDR3 sequence (DNA): TGTGCCAGTAGTATAGTGAGGAATAATTCACCCCTCCACTTT.

The chain uses TRBV10-1 and TRBJ1-4; D possibly corresponds to TRBD1 (6 bases). The CDR3 totals 13 residues. Germline V lookup: CDR1 WNHNN, CDR2 SYGVQD (reference sequence). V lost 5 bases to trimming and J lost 10 bases, with 14 bases between them. Written as DNA, the CDR3 is TGCGCCAGCAGTACTCAGGGGTCCGGAAAACTGTTTTTT. It yields the protein CASSTQGSGKLFF.

In regard to this clone: The same CDR3 can be traced to other DNA sequences in this sample. The chain carries TRBV7-9 and TRBJ1-1; D is uncertain. The germline gives CDR1 SEHNR, CDR2 FQNEAQ (reference sequence). This CDR3 region has 14 residues. V was trimmed by 2 bases and J by 4 bases, leaving 11 bases between them. This chain's CDR3 is CASSLLGGSTEAFF. The CDR3 DNA sequence: TGTGCCAGCAGCTTACTTGGAGGATCCACTGAAGCTTTCTTT.

In this sample, this clone turned up once. The J gene is TRBJ2-1, the V gene TRBV4-1; weak D call: TRBD2 (5 bases). The length of the CDR3 is 11 residues. Trimming removed 3 bases from V and 11 bases from J, with 8 bases in between. CDR1 and CDR2 from the germline V gene are MGHRA and YSYEKL. CDR3 DNA: TGCGCCAGCAGCCAGACCGGGAAGCAGTTCTTC. Translating gives CASSQTGKQFF.

This chain uses TRBV6-1 with TRBJ1-1; maybe TRBD1 (6 bases). CDR3 size: 11 residues. The germline V gene encodes CDR1 MNHNS and CDR2 SASEGT. Trimming took 5 bases from V and 8 from J, leaving 9 bases between them. The CDR3 bases are TGTGCCAGCAGTCACAGGGAAGAAGCTTTCTTT. Its protein is CASSHREEAFF.

Only one count was recorded for this clone. The V call is TRBV20-1, the J call TRBJ2-7; 7 bases line up with TRBD1. The CDR3 loop spans 11 amino acids. Germline lookup yields CDR1 DFQATT and CDR2 SNEGSKA (reference sequence). The CDR3 DNA sequence: TGCAGGCTGGGACAGTCCTACGAGCAGTACTTC. Translation gives CRLGQSYEQYF.

The gene calls are TRBV7-9 and TRBJ1-1, with TRBD1 as a possible D gene (6 bases). Trimming removed 0 bases at V and 3 bases at J, with 14 bases between. The CDR3 spans 16 residues. Germline CDR1 reads SEHNR; CDR2 reads FQNEAQ (reference sequence). The CDR3 region is CASSLAPMGGYTEAFF. The CDR3 bases are TGTGCCAGCAGCTTAGCCCCTATGGGGGGCTACACTGAAGCTTTCTTT.

The rearrangement links TRBV29-1 to TRBJ2-1; D not certain. V dropped 3 bases and J dropped 9 bases, with 12 bases sitting between them. In germline, CDR1 is SQVTM, CDR2 ANQGSEA. CDR3 size: 12 residues. The CDR3 is CSVEMGSGEQFF. The CDR3 DNA follows: TGCAGCGTTGAGATGGGGTCGGGTGAGCAGTTCTTC.

This chain uses TRBV28 with TRBJ2-3, with 7 bases identical to TRBD2. Trimming at V came to 4 bases and at J to 2 bases, leaving 3 bases not matched to a gene. The V gene's germline CDR1 is MDHEN and CDR2 SYDVKM. The CDR3 extends over 14 amino acids. CDR3 protein: CASSWGTNTDTQYF. CDR3 in DNA: TGTGCCAGCAGTTGGGGGACTAACACAGATACGCAGTATTTT.

The rearrangement joins TRBV15 to TRBJ2-7; D unclear. This CDR3 region has 15 residues. Germline assignment: CDR1 LNHNV and CDR2 YYDKDF (reference sequence). Trimming left V 1 base short and J 4 bases short, with 14 bases between. This CDR3 reads CATSRGGFKGYEQYF. The CDR3 coding sequence is TGTGCCACCAGCAGAGGTGGTTTCAAAGGTTACGAGCAGTACTTC.

The chain is built from TRBV2 and TRBJ1-2; weak D call: TRBD1 (5 bases). Trimming took off 6 bases at V and 2 bases at J, with 16 bases between the two ends. This CDR3 has 15 residues. Germline V gene lookup returns CDR1 SNHLY and CDR2 FYNNEI. The CDR3 DNA reads as TGTGCCAGCAGGGGCCCCGCCGGGACGAACTATGGCTACACCTTC. The encoded protein is CASRGPAGTNYGYTF.

V is TRBV30 and J is TRBJ1-4, with 7 positions matching TRBD1. Germline values: CDR1 GTSNPN, CDR2 SVGIG (reference sequence). The V and J ends lost 5 bases and 0 bases, in that order; junction bases with no gene match: 6. The CDR3 runs 15 residues. For the CDR3, the DNA is TGTGCCTGGGCTCGGGACAGTGCAACTAATGAAAAACTGTTTTTT. It is translated as CAWARDSATNEKLFF.

This chain joins TRBV7-9 and TRBJ2-7; 12 bases align to TRBD1. The CDR3 runs to 14 residues. CDR1 SEHNR and CDR2 FQNEAQ come from the germline V gene (reference sequence). V dropped 4 bases and J dropped 6; count of bases not matched to a gene: 4. The CDR3 nucleotides read TGTGCCAGCAGCTCCGGGACAGGGGGCCTCGAGCAGTACTTC. Its translation is CASSSGTGGLEQYF.

Points on this clone: Other DNA sequences in the same sample also yield this CDR3. This chain uses TRBV30 with TRBJ1-2; D is perhaps TRBD1 (5 bases). Trimming removed 5 bases at V and 2 bases at J, with 9 bases between. This CDR3 comprises 12 residues. The V gene's germline CDR1 is GTSNPN and CDR2 SVGIG (reference sequence). The CDR3 here is CAWGTGNYGYTF. The CDR3 region has the DNA TGTGCCTGGGGGACGGGCAACTATGGCTACACCTTC.

This clone was seen only once. This CDR3 is CASSPGHGETQYF. The CDR3 nucleotides read TGCGCCAGCAGCCCTGGACACGGGGAGACCCAGTACTTC. The chain is built from TRBV5-1 and TRBJ2-5; tentatively, D is TRBD1 (5 bases). The V end lost 4 bases, the J end lost 5 bases, and 12 bases lay between the germline ends. The CDR3 contains 13 residues. Germline assignment: CDR1 SGHRS and CDR2 YFSETQ.

This clone was recorded only once. V is TRBV30 and J is TRBJ2-3, with D perhaps TRBD2 (5 bases). With 0 bases removed from V and 0 bases from J, the gap between germline ends came to 10 bases. CDR3 length equals 15 residues. CDR1 is GTSNPN, CDR2 SVGIG, per germline (reference sequence). The CDR3 sequence: CAWSVLVHSTDTQYF. CDR3 DNA: TGTGCCTGGAGTGTACTAGTACATAGCACAGATACGCAGTATTTT.

The V and J genes are TRBV7-8 and TRBJ1-1; D uncertain. Germline V gene lookup returns CDR1 SGHVS and CDR2 FQNEAQ. Trimming removed 0 bases from V and 8 bases from J, with 13 bases in between. CDR3 length: 14 amino acids. The CDR3 protein is CASSLAPEMGEAFF. The CDR3, as DNA: TGTGCCAGCAGCTTAGCGCCCGAGATGGGAGAAGCTTTCTTT.

The rearrangement links TRBV25-1 to TRBJ2-2; D might be TRBD2 (7 bases). CDR3 size: 16 residues. Germline CDR1 and CDR2: MGHDK and SYGVNS. The V gene lost 8 bases and the J gene lost 1 base, with 17 bases spanning the gap. The chain's CDR3 is CASGGAGAMNTGELFF. In DNA, the CDR3 is TGTGCCAGCGGGGGGGCCGGGGCCATGAACACCGGGGAGCTGTTTTTT.

Only one count was recorded for this clone. V is TRBV6-6 and J is TRBJ1-1, with D unclear. V lost 11 bases to trimming and J lost 1 base, with 8 bases between them. Per the germline V gene, CDR1 is MNHNY and CDR2 is SVGAGI (reference sequence). This CDR3 has 11 residues. The CDR3 loop is CAVTANTEAFF. CDR3 coding DNA: TGTGCCGTTACGGCGAACACTGAAGCTTTCTTT.

The sample holds one count of this clone. V is TRBV19 and J is TRBJ1-4; TRBD1 agrees at 7 bases. The CDR3 length is 15 residues. Germline-derived CDR1 and CDR2 are LNHDA and SQIVND (reference sequence). The junction had 8 bases not matched to a gene; V was cut back by 5 bases and J by 5 bases. CDR3 in DNA: TGTGCCAGTAGTGGGTGGGGACAGCGAAATGAAAAACTGTTTTTT. This sequence encodes CASSGWGQRNEKLFF. The variable domain in full, with the rest retrieved from reference TRBV19 and TRBJ1-4, is DGGITQSPKYLFRKEGQNVTLSCEQNLNHDAMYWYRQDPGQGLRLIYYSQIVNDFQKGDIAEGYSVSREKKESFPLTVTSAQKNPTAFYLCASSGWGQRNEKLFFGSGTQLSVL.